The rows below give T cell receptor beta chains drawn from one sample of a study of blood T cell repertoires in COVID-19. The assay was immunoSEQ multiplex PCR, and TCRdb's table has in-frame clones only and misses some. The sample yields 150,000 to 250,000 clones, 70% to 80% seen once. Sample: peripheral blood. These receptors were collected from a woman aged 35 to 49 with COVID-19, enrolled during active disease. Each CDR3 is given with its conserved first and last residue. A D gene is named only where the DNA matches it firmly. A clone size is listed for some rows: how often the clone was seen (once, few, many), or a class if it is expanded.

>16|.|TRBJ2-1|TRBV3-1/TRBV3-2|TRBD2
CASSVQLAGAYNEQFF
TGTGCCAGCAGCGTCCAACTAGCGGGGGCTTACAATGAGCAGTTCTTC
>18|.|TRBJ2-5|TRBV27|.
CASSLSRGGGPDKETQYF
TGTGCCAGCAGTTTATCGAGAGGGGGGGGACCCGATAAAGAGACCCAGTACTTC
>13|.|TRBJ1-1|TRBV6-5|.
CATQQQGVTEAFF
TGTGCCACACAACAGCAGGGCGTCACTGAAGCTTTCTTT
>16|.|TRBJ1-1|TRBV11-2|.
CASSLGGGFMNTEAFF
TGTGCCAGCAGCTTAGGGGGGGGGTTCATGAACACTGAAGCTTTCTTT
>17|.|TRBJ2-1|TRBV5-1|TRBD2
CASSLEGTSGLNNEQFF
TGCGCCAGCAGCTTGGAAGGGACTAGCGGCCTCAACAATGAGCAGTTCTTC
>14|.|TRBJ2-7|TRBV19|.
CASSMMQGTHEQYF
TGTGCCAGTAGTATGATGCAGGGGACCCACGAGCAGTACTTC
>13|.|TRBJ1-1|TRBV6-6|.
CASRHRDNPEAFF
TGTGCCAGCAGGCACCGGGACAACCCTGAAGCTTTCTTT
>15|.|TRBJ1-1|TRBV4-2|TRBD1
CASSQEGQLNTEAFF
TGTGCCAGCAGCCAAGAGGGACAGTTGAACACTGAAGCTTTCTTT
>15|.|TRBJ2-7|TRBV7-9|TRBD1
CASSVQTGEIYEQYF
TGTGCCAGCAGCGTCCAGACAGGGGAGATATACGAGCAGTACTTC
>13|few|TRBJ2-1|TRBV5-1|TRBD1
CASSLQGSDEQFF
TGCGCCAGCAGCCTACAGGGGAGCGATGAGCAGTTCTTC
>13|.|TRBJ2-2|TRBV5-1|TRBD2
CASSGEGSGELFF
TGCGCCAGCAGCGGGGAGGGTTCCGGGGAGCTGTTTTTT
>13|.|TRBJ2-1|TRBV5-1|.
CASTEGSYNEQFF
TGCGCCAGCACCGAGGGCTCCTACAATGAGCAGTTCTTC
>13|.|TRBJ1-2|TRBV3-1/TRBV3-2|TRBD1
CASSQDTGQGFTF
TGTGCCAGCAGCCAAGATACGGGACAGGGCTTCACCTTC
>13|.|TRBJ1-1|TRBV18|.
CASSPSGDTEAFF
TGTGCCAGCTCACCGTCGGGGGACACTGAAGCTTTCTTT
>16|.|TRBJ2-2|TRBV14|.
CASSLIAGSWTGELFF
TGTGCCAGCAGCCTTATAGCCGGGAGCTGGACCGGGGAGCTGTTTTTT
>13|.|TRBJ2-4|TRBV6-1|.
CASSEAQGNIQYF
TGTGCCAGCAGTGAAGCACAGGGAAACATTCAGTACTTC
>15|once|TRBJ1-5|TRBV27|.
CASSLVSYSNQPQHF
TGTGCCAGCAGTTTAGTTTCCTATAGCAATCAGCCCCAGCATTTT
>16|few|TRBJ2-1|TRBV5-4|TRBD2
CASSLALSGGAHEQFF
TGTGCCAGCAGCTTGGCGCTTAGCGGGGGGGCCCATGAGCAGTTCTTC
>15|.|TRBJ2-7|TRBV19|.
CASSSSDRFSYEQYF
TGTGCCAGTAGTTCTTCCGACAGATTCTCCTACGAGCAGTACTTC
>17|.|TRBJ2-5|TRBV30|TRBD2
CAWRQQGASGATATQYF
TGTGCCTGGAGGCAACAAGGGGCTAGCGGGGCAACGGCGACCCAGTACTTC
>15|many|TRBJ2-1|TRBV5-1|.
CASSLSPLGGNEQFF
TGCGCCAGCAGCTTGAGTCCCCTGGGGGGTAATGAGCAGTTCTTC
>16|.|TRBJ2-7|TRBV18|TRBD1
CASSPPSGQVSYEQYF
TGTGCCAGCTCACCACCATCTGGACAGGTTTCCTACGAGCAGTACTTC
>16|.|TRBJ1-5|TRBV18|TRBD1
CASSPPTGAGNQPQHF
TGTGCCAGCTCACCCCCTACAGGGGCGGGCAATCAGCCCCAGCATTTT
>11|few|TRBJ2-5|TRBV9|.
CASSASETQYF
TGTGCCAGCAGCGCTTCAGAGACCCAGTACTTC
>17|.|TRBJ2-2|TRBV4-3|.
CASSERSRFFNTGELFF
TGCGCCAGCAGCGAAAGGTCTAGGTTTTTCAACACCGGGGAGCTGTTTTTT
>13|.|TRBJ2-3|TRBV9|.
CASSIGTEDTQYF
TGTGCCAGCAGCATTGGGACTGAGGATACGCAGTATTTT
>15|.|TRBJ2-3|TRBV5-1|.
CASSLARQGSDTQYF
TGCGCCAGCAGCTTGGCTAGGCAGGGGTCGGATACGCAGTATTTT
>14|.|TRBJ2-7|TRBV19|.
CASSTPKHPYEQYF
TGTGCCAGTAGTACCCCAAAACACCCCTACGAGCAGTACTTC
>16|.|TRBJ1-2|TRBV19|TRBD1
CASTKGQGVFGYGYTF
TGTGCCAGTACGAAGGGGCAGGGGGTTTTCGGCTATGGCTACACCTTC
>14|.|TRBJ1-2|TRBV29-1|TRBD1
CSVAPGQGSGGYTF
TGCAGCGTTGCCCCTGGACAGGGATCGGGAGGCTACACCTTC
>15|.|TRBJ2-5|TRBV4-2|.
CASSQDKTAGETQYF
TGTGCCAGCAGCCAAGATAAGACCGCCGGGGAGACCCAGTACTTC
>16|once|TRBJ2-3|TRBV19|.
CASSIGTGLATDTQYF
TGTGCCAGTAGTATTGGAACAGGGTTGGCCACAGATACGCAGTATTTT
>16|.|TRBJ2-5|TRBV4-1|TRBD1
CASSQEGQGFQETQYF
TGCGCCAGCAGCCAAGAGGGACAGGGTTTCCAAGAGACCCAGTACTTC
>14|once|TRBJ2-5|TRBV19|.
CASKHSTGLETQYF
TGTGCCAGTAAACACTCCACAGGGCTGGAGACCCAGTACTTC
>15|.|TRBJ1-1|TRBV19|.
CASLQGRKLNTEAFF
TGTGCCAGTTTACAGGGCAGGAAGTTGAACACTGAAGCTTTCTTT
>12|.|TRBJ2-4|TRBV6-5|.
CASSQGGNIQYF
TGTGCCAGCAGCCAGGGGGGAAACATTCAGTACTTC
>12|.|TRBJ2-1|TRBV6-5|.
CASSSIGDEQFF
TGTGCCAGCAGCTCGATAGGAGATGAGCAGTTCTTC
>14|.|TRBJ2-5|TRBV5-1|TRBD2
CASSPGREKETQYF
TGCGCCAGCAGCCCAGGGAGGGAAAAAGAGACCCAGTACTTC
>12|.|TRBJ2-1|TRBV5-4|.
CASSPDRTKQFF
TGTGCCAGCAGCCCCGACAGGACCAAGCAGTTCTTC
>19|.|TRBJ1-1|TRBV21-1|.
CASSKLILGQGARDTEAFF
TGTGCCAGCAGCAAATTAATCTTGGGACAGGGGGCGCGGGACACTGAAGCTTTCTTT